These 27 T cell receptor beta chains were all obtained from the same sample, sequenced in a study of blood T cells in healthy people across ages. Using a J-beta primer mix together with a sample-barcoded 5' primer, a second PCR was run for roughly 6 to 11 cycles. TCRdb used MiXCR to reprocess the 5' RACE reads, holding one entry per CDR3 protein. Found here are some 1.8 million distinct CDR3 sequences, about 39% of them singletons; the top ten hold approximately 22%. The sample comprised blood. These TCRs come from a human donor in good health.

The chain is built from TRBV2 and TRBJ2-1; the match to TRBD2 covers 10 bases. The germline V gene encodes CDR1 SNHLY and CDR2 FYNNEI. This CDR3 is 16 amino acids long. V lost 6 bases, J lost 2 bases, and 7 bases stayed unmatched. CDR3 DNA: TGTGCCAGCAGCGACTCAGCGGGGGGGCCCTACAATGAGCAGTTCTTC. This encodes CASSDSAGGPYNEQFF.

The rearrangement uses TRBV28 and TRBJ1-5; possible D gene TRBD1, 5 bases. Germline V gene lookup returns CDR1 MDHEN and CDR2 SYDVKM. Trimming shortened V by 2 bases and J by 2 bases, and 22 bases separated the two germline ends. The CDR3 sequence is 19 residues long. CDR3 sequence reads: CASSLETGTPDVGNQPQHF. The DNA for the CDR3 is TGTGCCAGCAGTTTAGAGACCGGGACCCCGGACGTCGGCAATCAGCCCCAGCATTTT. Drawing the rest from reference TRBV28 and TRBJ1-5, the complete variable domain is DVKVTQSSRYLVKRTGEKVFLECVQDMDHENMFWYRQDPGLGLRLIYFSYDVKMKEKGDIPEGYSVSREKKERFSLILESASTNQTSMYLCASSLETGTPDVGNQPQHFGDGTRLSIL.

This rearrangement joins TRBV12-3 or TRBV12-4 to TRBJ2-3; D gene uncertain. CDR3 length: 15 amino acids. V was pared by 5 bases and J by 5 bases, with 17 bases between. DNA for the CDR3: TGTGCCAGCAGTCCCGCCGCCTTCGTCGGAGATACGCAGTATTTT. As protein: CASSPAAFVGDTQYF.

The J gene is TRBJ1-2, the V gene TRBV7-9; TRBD1 might be the D (5 bases). CDR1 is SEHNR, CDR2 FQNEAQ, per germline (reference sequence). CDR3 length: 15 amino acids. The ends were cut back, 2 bases at V and 3 bases at J, with 13 bases in the middle. The CDR3 DNA follows: TGTGCCAGCAGCTTACTTGGAGGGGAGGACTATGGCTACACCTTC. This sequence encodes CASSLLGGEDYGYTF.

Of note for this clonotype: Its ends do not fully match the called genes, so a read error is possible. The chain has TRBV7-2 and TRBJ2-7; the D is unclear. The CDR3 loop spans 15 amino acids. The germline gives CDR1 SGHTA, CDR2 FQGNSA. The CDR3 sequence is CASSLAAGSSYEQHF. CDR3 DNA sequence: TGTGCCAGCAGCTTAGCTGCCGGGTCCTCCTACGAGCAGCACTTC.

This chain links TRBV4-2 with TRBJ2-5; 10 nucleotides align to TRBD1. Germline loops: CDR1 LGHNA, CDR2 YNFKEQ. V was pared by 1 base and J by 4 bases, with 3 bases of the junction left unmatched. This CDR3 spans 15 amino acids. The CDR3 spells CASSQVTGGRETQYF. In DNA, the CDR3 is TGTGCCAGCAGCCAAGTGACAGGGGGCCGAGAGACCCAGTACTTC.

The rearrangement joins TRBV3-1 to TRBJ2-4; TRBD2 is a possible D gene (6 bases). The better agreement between TRBJ2-7 and the DNA end casts doubt on the J call. This CDR3 comprises 15 residues. The germline V gene has CDR1 LGHDT and CDR2 YNNKEL (reference sequence). As DNA, the CDR3 is TGTGCCAGCAGCCAAGATCAGGGCGGGGACTACGAGCAGTACTTC. This translates into CASSQDQGGDYEQYF.

This sequence joins TRBV6-2 or TRBV6-3 and TRBJ2-4; D possibly corresponds to TRBD1 (6 bases). V lost 4 bases and J lost 13, with 14 bases in between. The length of the CDR3 is 12 residues. Germline V gene sequence: CDR1 MNHEY, CDR2 SVGEGT. The CDR3, as DNA: TGTGCCAGCAGTTTACCCCGGACAGAGCAGTACTTC. It is translated as CASSLPRTEQYF.

The chain joins TRBV10-3 to TRBJ1-2; the match to TRBD1 covers 7 bases. There are 16 residues in the CDR3. From germline, CDR1 is ENHRY and CDR2 SYGVKD. The V segment lost 5 bases and the J segment 0 bases; nucleotides outside the gene matches: 9. The CDR3 spells CAISRLDQGANYGYTF. CDR3 DNA sequence: TGTGCCATCAGTAGACTTGACCAGGGGGCTAACTATGGCTACACCTTC.

The rearrangement links TRBV29-1 to TRBJ2-6; D gene ambiguous. This CDR3 contains 15 residues. Germline V gives CDR1 SQVTM, CDR2 ANQGSEA. Trimming pared 7 bases from V and 0 bases from J, leaving 13 bases between. CDR3 protein: CSALDQSSGANVLTF. The CDR3 bases are TGCAGCGCTTTGGATCAGAGCTCTGGGGCCAACGTCCTGACTTTC.

The rearrangement uses TRBV28 and TRBJ2-3; D tentatively reads TRBD1 or TRBD2 (5 bases each). V dropped 3 bases and J dropped 1 base, with 14 bases sitting between them. This CDR3 has 16 amino acids. Germline-derived CDR1 and CDR2 are MDHEN and SYDVKM. The CDR3, as DNA: TGTGCCAGCAGTTTTGAGGGGCGAGGGGGCACAGATACGCAGTATTTT. It yields the protein CASSFEGRGGTDTQYF.

V and J are TRBV3-1 and TRBJ1-1; D might be TRBD1 (5 bases). The germline V gene has CDR1 LGHDT and CDR2 YNNKEL (reference sequence). This CDR3 region has 13 residues. V lost 6 bases, J lost 3 bases, and 11 bases lay in between. CDR3 amino acids: CASRFGGDTEAFF. In nucleotides, the CDR3 is TGTGCCAGCAGATTTGGGGGGGACACTGAAGCTTTCTTT.

This rearrangement joins TRBV7-8 to TRBJ2-3; TRBD2 might be the D (5 bases). The CDR3 is 14 amino acids. V gave up 4 bases and J gave up 5 bases, with 13 bases separating them. Per germline, CDR1 SGHVS and CDR2 FQNEAQ. The CDR3 loop is CASSSVHGEDTQYF. Here the CDR3 DNA reads TGTGCCAGCAGCTCGGTCCACGGGGAAGATACGCAGTATTTT.

The V gene is TRBV15, the J gene TRBJ1-5; 8 positions agree with TRBD1. Germline CDR1 is LNHNV and CDR2 is YYDKDF (reference sequence). This CDR3 contains 15 residues. The junction had 7 bases not matched to a gene; V was cut back by 7 bases and J by 2 bases. CDR3 sequence reads: CATKVDRGRNQPQHF. The CDR3 DNA sequence: TGTGCCACCAAAGTCGACAGGGGCCGCAATCAGCCCCAGCATTTT.

This CDR3 reads CASSPHTGQPQHF. DNA for the CDR3: TGTGCCAGCAGCCCTCATACGGGTCAGCCCCAGCATTTT. V and J are TRBV7-3 and TRBJ1-5, with unresolved D. The germline CDR1 and CDR2 sequences are SGHTA and FQGTGA. CDR3 length equals 13 residues. The V end was cut by 5 bases, the J end by 6 bases, with 11 bases between.

Comments on this clonotype: A junction end diverges from the germline sequence, so it may reflect a read error. The rearrangement joins TRBV12-3 or TRBV12-4 to TRBJ2-4; TRBD1 might be the D (5 bases). TRBJ2-7 explains the end of the DNA better; the J call may be wrong. This CDR3 spans 16 amino acids. The chain's CDR3 is CAGRIRQTQTSYEQYF. The CDR3 DNA is TGTGCCGGCAGGATTCGACAGACCCAAACTTCATACGAGCAGTACTTC.

This clonotype was observed a few times. The chain uses TRBV7-2 and TRBJ2-1; D unresolved. V lost 2 bases to trimming and J lost 10 bases, with 12 bases between them. The germline gives CDR1 SGHTA, CDR2 FQGNSA. CDR3 length equals 13 residues. The CDR3 DNA reads as TGTGCCAGCAGCTTATACCTGAACTACGAGCAGTTCTTC. Protein product: CASSLYLNYEQFF.

This clonotype came up a few times. The chain recombines TRBV7-9 with TRBJ1-4; 9 nucleotides match TRBD1. V gave up 3 bases and J gave up 7 bases; unmatched junction bases: 12. Looked up from germline, CDR1 is SEHNR and CDR2 is FQNEAQ (reference sequence). The CDR3 sequence is 17 residues long. CDR3 nucleotide sequence: TGTGCCAGCAGCTTTTGGACAGGGGCCCGACGAAGTGAAAAACTGTTTTTT. This gives the protein CASSFWTGARRSEKLFF.

This clonotype was seen only a few times. This may stem from a read error, because a much larger clone lies one nucleotide away. This chain joins TRBV6-6 and TRBJ1-2; D gene uncertain. Per germline, CDR1 MNHNY and CDR2 SVGAGI (reference sequence). Trimming cost V 2 bases and J 4 bases, with 2 bases left between them. The CDR3 extends over 11 amino acids. The DNA for the CDR3 is TGTGCCAGCAGTTACGCCTATGGCTACACCTTC. Protein sequence: CASSYAYGYTF.

A word on this clonotype: The junction and the germline gene differ at one end; a read error may be behind it. V is TRBV2 and J is TRBJ2-1; TRBD2 agrees at 7 bases. Germline values: CDR1 SNHLY, CDR2 FYNNEI. The CDR3 loop spans 12 amino acids. The CDR3 coding sequence is TGTGCCAGCAGGGGGGACTACTATGAGCAGTTCTTC. It codes for CASRGDYYEQFF.

J is TRBJ2-4 and V is TRBV28, with 11 bases identical to TRBD2. CDR1 and CDR2 (germline): MDHEN, SYDVKM. CDR3 length: 14 amino acids. V lost 9 bases and J lost 3; bases outside the gene matches: 4. CDR3 sequence (DNA): TGTGCCAGACCCGGGACTAGCGGCAAAAACATTCAGTACTTC. The encoded protein is CARPGTSGKNIQYF.

This chain links TRBV7-2 with TRBJ2-7, with D hard to call. In germline, CDR1 is SGHTA, CDR2 FQGNSA. V was shortened by 2 bases and J by 3 bases, with 8 bases between the two germline ends. This CDR3 has 13 amino acids. CDR3 coding DNA: TGTGCCAGCAGCTTAAAAAACGGCTACGAGCAGTACTTC. Translation: CASSLKNGYEQYF.

The V gene is TRBV6-5, the J gene TRBJ2-5; 9 nucleotides line up with TRBD2. Per germline, CDR1 MNHEY and CDR2 SVGAGI. J was trimmed by 1 base and V by 0 bases; bases with no gene match: 3. The CDR3 spans 16 residues. DNA of the CDR3: TGTGCCAGCAGTTACTCGATAGCGGGGGCCCAAGAGACCCAGTACTTC. Translated, it gives CASSYSIAGAQETQYF.

This chain joins TRBV2 and TRBJ2-4, with a possible D match to TRBD2 (5 bases). The CDR3 length is 11 residues. Trimming stripped 4 bases from V and 13 bases from J, with 11 bases between. Per the germline V gene, CDR1 is SNHLY and CDR2 is FYNNEI. Here the CDR3 reads CASSAPREQYF. The CDR3 DNA sequence: TGTGCCAGCAGTGCCCCAAGGGAGCAGTACTTC.

The chain employs TRBV21-1 and TRBJ2-3. TRBV21-1 counts as a pseudogene. There are 16 residues in the CDR3. DNA of the CDR3: TGTGCCAGCAGCAAAAGAGTTGGATCTAGCACAGGTACGCAGTATTTT. Its translation: CASSKRVGSSTGTQYF.

On this clonotype itself: Relative to the germline gene, one junction end is altered; a read error may explain this. This rearrangement joins TRBV29-1 to TRBJ1-2; D might be TRBD1 (6 bases). The CDR3 covers 14 residues. CDR1 SQVTM and CDR2 ANQGSEA come from the germline V gene. CDR3 residues: CSALGGAQDYGDTF. CDR3 DNA sequence: TGCAGCGCCCTGGGGGGGGCACAGGACTATGGCGACACCTTC.

The gene calls are TRBV29-1 and TRBJ1-2; D unresolved. CDR3 size: 12 residues. V was shortened by 5 bases and J by 5 bases, with 12 bases between the two germline ends. Germline CDR1 is SQVTM and CDR2 is ANQGSEA. CDR3 residues: CSVSRSWYGYTF. The DNA for the CDR3 is TGCAGCGTTTCCAGGTCGTGGTATGGCTACACCTTC.